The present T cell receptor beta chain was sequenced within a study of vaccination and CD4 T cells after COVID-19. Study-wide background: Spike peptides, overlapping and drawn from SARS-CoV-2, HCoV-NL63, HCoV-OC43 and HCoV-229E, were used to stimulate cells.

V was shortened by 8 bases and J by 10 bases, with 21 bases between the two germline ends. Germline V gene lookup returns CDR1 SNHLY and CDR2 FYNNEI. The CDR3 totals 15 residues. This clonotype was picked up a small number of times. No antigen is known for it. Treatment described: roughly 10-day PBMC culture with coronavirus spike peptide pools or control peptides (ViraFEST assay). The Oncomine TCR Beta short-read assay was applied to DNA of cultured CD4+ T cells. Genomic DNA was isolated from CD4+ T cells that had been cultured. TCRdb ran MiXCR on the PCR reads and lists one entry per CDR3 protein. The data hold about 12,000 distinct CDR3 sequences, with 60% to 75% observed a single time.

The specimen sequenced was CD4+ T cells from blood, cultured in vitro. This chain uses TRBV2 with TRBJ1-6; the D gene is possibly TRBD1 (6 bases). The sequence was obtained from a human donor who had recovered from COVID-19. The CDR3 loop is CASGPQTGEVSPLHF. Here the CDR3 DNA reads TGTGCCAGCGGACCTCAGACAGGAGAAGTGTCACCCCTCCACTTT.